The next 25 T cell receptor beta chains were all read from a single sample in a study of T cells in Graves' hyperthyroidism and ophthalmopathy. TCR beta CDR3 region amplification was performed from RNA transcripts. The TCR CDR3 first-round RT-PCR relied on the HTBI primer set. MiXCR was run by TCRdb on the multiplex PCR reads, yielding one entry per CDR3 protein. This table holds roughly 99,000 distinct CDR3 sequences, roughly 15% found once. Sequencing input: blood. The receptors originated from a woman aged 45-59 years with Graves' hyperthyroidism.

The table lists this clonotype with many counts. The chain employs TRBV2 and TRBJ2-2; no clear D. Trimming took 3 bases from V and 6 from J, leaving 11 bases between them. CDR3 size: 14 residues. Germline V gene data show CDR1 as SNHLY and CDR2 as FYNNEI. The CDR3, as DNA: TGTGCCAGCAGTGACTTGGCCAGCGCCGGGGAGCTGTTTTTT. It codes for CASSDLASAGELFF.

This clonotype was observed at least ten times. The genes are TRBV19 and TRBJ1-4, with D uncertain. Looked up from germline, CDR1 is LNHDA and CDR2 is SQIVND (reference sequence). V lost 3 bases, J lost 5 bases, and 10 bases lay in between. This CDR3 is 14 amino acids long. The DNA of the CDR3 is TGTGCCAGTAGTATCGAGACGGTCAATGAAAAACTGTTTTTT. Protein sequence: CASSIETVNEKLFF.

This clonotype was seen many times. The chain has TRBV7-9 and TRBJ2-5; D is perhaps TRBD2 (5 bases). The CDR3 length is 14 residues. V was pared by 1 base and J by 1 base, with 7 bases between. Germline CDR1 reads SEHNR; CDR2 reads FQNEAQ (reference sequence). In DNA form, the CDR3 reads TGTGCCAGCAGCTTAGTCGGGATCCAAGAGACCCAGTACTTC. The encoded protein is CASSLVGIQETQYF.

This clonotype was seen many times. CDR3 loop: CASNRQGSYNSPLHF. The CDR3 DNA reads as TGTGCCAGCAACCGACAGGGGTCCTATAATTCACCCCTCCACTTT. The chain carries TRBV6-2 or TRBV6-3 and TRBJ1-6; 8 bases fit TRBD1. The germline V gene encodes CDR1 MNHEY and CDR2 SVGEGT. The CDR3 has 15 amino acids. The ends lost 7 bases at V and 1 base at J; junction bases unmatched: 3.

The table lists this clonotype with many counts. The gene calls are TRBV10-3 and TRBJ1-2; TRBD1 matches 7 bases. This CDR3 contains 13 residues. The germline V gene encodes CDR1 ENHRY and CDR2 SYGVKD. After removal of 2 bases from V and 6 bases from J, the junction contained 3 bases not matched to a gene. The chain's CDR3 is CAISEPGQNGYTF. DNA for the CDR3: TGTGCCATCAGTGAGCCGGGACAGAATGGCTACACCTTC.

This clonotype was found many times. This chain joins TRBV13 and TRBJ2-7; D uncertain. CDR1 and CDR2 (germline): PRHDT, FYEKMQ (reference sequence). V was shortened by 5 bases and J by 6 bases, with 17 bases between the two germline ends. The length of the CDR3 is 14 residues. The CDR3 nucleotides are TGTGCCAGCAGCCCGAGAGAAAATGTAGTCGAGCAGTACTTC. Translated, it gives CASSPRENVVEQYF. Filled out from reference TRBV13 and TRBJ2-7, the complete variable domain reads AAGVIQSPRHLIKEKRETATLKCYPIPRHDTVYWYQQGPGQDPQFLISFYEKMQSDKGSIPDRFSAQQFSDYHSELNMSSLELGDSALYFCASSPRENVVEQYFGPGTRLTVT.

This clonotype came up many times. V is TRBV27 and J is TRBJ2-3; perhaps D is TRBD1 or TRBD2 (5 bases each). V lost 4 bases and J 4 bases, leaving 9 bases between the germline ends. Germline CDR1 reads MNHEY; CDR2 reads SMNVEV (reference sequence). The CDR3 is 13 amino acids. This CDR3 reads CASSSLGADTQYF. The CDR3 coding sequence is TGTGCCAGCAGTTCGCTGGGGGCAGATACGCAGTATTTT.

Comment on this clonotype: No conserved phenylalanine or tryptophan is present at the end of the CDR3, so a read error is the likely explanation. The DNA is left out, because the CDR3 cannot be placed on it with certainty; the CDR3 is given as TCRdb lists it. The CDR3 loop is CASSLRLAGRI. The rearrangement uses TRBV28 and TRBJ1-2. CDR1 MDHEN and CDR2 SYDVKM come from the germline V gene. The CDR3 adds up to 11 amino acids, both ends counted.

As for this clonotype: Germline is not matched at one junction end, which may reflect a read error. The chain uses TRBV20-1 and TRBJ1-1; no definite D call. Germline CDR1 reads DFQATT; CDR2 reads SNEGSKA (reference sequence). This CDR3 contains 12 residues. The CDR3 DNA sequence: TGCAGTGTCGCGGAGGGCCGCACTAAAGCTTTCTTT. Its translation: CSVAEGRTKAFF.

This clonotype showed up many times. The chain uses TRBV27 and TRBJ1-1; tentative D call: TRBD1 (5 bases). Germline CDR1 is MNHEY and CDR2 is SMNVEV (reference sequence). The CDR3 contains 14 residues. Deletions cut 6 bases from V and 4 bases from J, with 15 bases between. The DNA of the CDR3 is TGTGCCAGCAGCCCCGGGGGTTATGGCACTGAAGCTTTCTTT. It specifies CASSPGGYGTEAFF.

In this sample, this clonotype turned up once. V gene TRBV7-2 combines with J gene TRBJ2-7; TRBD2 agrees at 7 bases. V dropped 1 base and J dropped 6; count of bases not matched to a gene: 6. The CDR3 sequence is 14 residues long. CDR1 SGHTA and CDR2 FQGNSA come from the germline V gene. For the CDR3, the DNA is TGTGCCAGCAGCTTAGGAGGAGGACTAGGCGAGCAGTACTTC. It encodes CASSLGGGLGEQYF.

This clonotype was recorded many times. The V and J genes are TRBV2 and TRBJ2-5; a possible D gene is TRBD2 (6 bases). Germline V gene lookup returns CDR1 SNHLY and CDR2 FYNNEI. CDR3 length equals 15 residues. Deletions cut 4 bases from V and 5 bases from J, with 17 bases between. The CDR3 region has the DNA TGTGCCAGCAGTGCTGTAGGACTACGGGGGGAGACCCAGTACTTC. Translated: CASSAVGLRGETQYF.

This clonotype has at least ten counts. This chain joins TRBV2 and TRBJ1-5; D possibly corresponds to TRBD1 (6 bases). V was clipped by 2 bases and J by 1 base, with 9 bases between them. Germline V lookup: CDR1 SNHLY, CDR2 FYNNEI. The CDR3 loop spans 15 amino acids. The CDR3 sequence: CASSERGSSNQPQHF. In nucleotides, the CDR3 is TGTGCCAGCAGTGAAAGGGGGAGCAGCAATCAGCCCCAGCATTTT.

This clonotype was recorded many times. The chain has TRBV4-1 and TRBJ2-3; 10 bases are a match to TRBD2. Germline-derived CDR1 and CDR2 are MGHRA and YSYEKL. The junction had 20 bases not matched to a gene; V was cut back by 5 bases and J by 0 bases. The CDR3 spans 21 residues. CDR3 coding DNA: TGCGCCAGCAGCTCCCCCCCCATACTAGCGGGATTTTCCTCTAGCACAGATACGCAGTATTTT. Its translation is CASSSPPILAGFSSSTDTQYF.

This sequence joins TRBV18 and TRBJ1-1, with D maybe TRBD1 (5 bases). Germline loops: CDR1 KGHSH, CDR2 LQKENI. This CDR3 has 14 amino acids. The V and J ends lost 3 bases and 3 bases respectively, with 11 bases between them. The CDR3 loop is CASSPGGGDTEAFF. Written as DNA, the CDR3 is TGTGCCAGCTCACCGGGGGGAGGGGACACTGAAGCTTTCTTT.

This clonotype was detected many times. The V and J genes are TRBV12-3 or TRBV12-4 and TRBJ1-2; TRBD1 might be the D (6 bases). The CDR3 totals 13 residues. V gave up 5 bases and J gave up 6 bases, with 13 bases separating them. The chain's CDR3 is CASSTPPGDGYTF. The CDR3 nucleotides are TGTGCCAGCAGTACACCACCAGGGGATGGCTACACCTTC.

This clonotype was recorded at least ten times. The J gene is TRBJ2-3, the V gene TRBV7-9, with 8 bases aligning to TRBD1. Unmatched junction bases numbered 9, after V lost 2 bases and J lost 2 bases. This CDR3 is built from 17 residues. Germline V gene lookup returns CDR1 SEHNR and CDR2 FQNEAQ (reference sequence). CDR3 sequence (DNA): TGTGCCAGCAGCTTATACCGGGGACAGGATAACACAGATACGCAGTATTTT. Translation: CASSLYRGQDNTDTQYF.

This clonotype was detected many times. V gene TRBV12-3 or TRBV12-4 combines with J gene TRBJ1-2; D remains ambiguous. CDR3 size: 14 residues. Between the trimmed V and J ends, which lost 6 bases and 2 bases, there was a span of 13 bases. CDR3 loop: CASRKGGRNYGYTF. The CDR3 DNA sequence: TGTGCCAGCAGAAAGGGCGGCAGAAACTATGGCTACACCTTC.

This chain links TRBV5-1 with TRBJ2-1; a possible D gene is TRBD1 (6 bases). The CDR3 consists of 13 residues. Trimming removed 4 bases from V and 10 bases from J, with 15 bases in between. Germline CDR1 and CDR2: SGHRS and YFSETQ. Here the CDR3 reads CASSRLPGQEQFF. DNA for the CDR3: TGCGCCAGCAGCCGACTACCGGGACAAGAGCAGTTCTTC.

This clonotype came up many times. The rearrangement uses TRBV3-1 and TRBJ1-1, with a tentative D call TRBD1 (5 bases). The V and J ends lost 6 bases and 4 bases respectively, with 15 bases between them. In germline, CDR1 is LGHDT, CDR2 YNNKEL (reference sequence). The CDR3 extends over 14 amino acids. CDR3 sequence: CASRKLRGGTEAFF. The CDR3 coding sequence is TGTGCCAGCAGAAAGCTTCGGGGGGGCACTGAAGCTTTCTTT.

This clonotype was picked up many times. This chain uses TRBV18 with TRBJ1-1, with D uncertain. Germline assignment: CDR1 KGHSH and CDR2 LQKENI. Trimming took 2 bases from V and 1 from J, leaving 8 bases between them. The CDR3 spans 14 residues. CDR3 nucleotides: TGTGCCAGCTCACCAAGTTCCGGGAACACTGAAGCTTTCTTT. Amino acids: CASSPSSGNTEAFF.

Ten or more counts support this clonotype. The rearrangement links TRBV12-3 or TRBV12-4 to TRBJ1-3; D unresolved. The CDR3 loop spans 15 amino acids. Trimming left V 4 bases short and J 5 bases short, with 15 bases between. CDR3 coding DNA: TGTGCCAGCAGTTCGCGGAGCCTATTAAGAAACACCATATATTTT. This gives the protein CASSSRSLLRNTIYF.

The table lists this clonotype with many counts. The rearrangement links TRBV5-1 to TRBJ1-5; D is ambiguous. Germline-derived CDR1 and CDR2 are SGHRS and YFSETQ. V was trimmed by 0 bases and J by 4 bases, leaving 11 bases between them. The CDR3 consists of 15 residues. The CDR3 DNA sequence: TGCGCCAGCAGCTTGGCTGGAGACACAAATCAGCCCCAGCATTTT. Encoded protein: CASSLAGDTNQPQHF.

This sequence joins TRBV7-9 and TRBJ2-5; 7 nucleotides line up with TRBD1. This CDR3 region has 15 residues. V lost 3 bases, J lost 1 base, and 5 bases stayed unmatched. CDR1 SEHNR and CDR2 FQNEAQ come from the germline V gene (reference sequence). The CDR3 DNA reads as TGTGCCAGCAGCTTTCAGGGGGTGCGCCAAGAGACCCAGTACTTC. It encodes CASSFQGVRQETQYF.

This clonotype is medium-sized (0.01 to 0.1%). CDR3 bases: TGTGCCAGCAGTGGTCCGGCAGGGGCCCTCGATGAGCAGTTCTTC. This codes for CASSGPAGALDEQFF. The chain is built from TRBV28 and TRBJ2-1; D might be TRBD1 (6 bases). V shed 5 bases and J shed 8 bases, with 19 bases lying between them. The CDR3 consists of 15 residues. Germline V gene sequence: CDR1 MDHEN, CDR2 SYDVKM.